In this sample, the clone carrying this T cell receptor (beta chain) turned up a few times. This sample stems from a study of CD8+CD57+ T cells in acquired aplastic anemia. Patients included in sequencing had previously demonstrated CD8+CD57+ cell expansion by flow cytometry. Germline-derived CDR1 and CDR2 are SQVTM and ANQGSEA. With 4 bases removed from V and 0 bases from J, the gap between germline ends came to 9 bases. The CDR3 is made up of 13 amino acids. Using genomic DNA as the template, TCR beta VDJ and CDR3 profiling was carried out. TCRdb ran MiXCR on the reads and lists one entry per CDR3 protein. The data contain hundreds of thousands of distinct CDR3 sequences, roughly 50% of them singletons.

Source material: sorted CD4+, CD8+, or CD8+CD57+ T cells (not recorded which) from PBMCs. V and J are TRBV29-1 and TRBJ1-1; D not certain. This TCR derives from a human donor with aplastic anemia. The CDR3 protein is CSVAGQVNTEAFF. The DNA for the CDR3 is TGCAGCGTTGCAGGTCAGGTGAACACTGAAGCTTTCTTT.